This section outlines one T cell receptor beta chain sequence together with its context. This entry comes from a study of cytomegalovirus exposure and HLA in healthy donors. PCR was performed using 60 Vbeta and 13 Jbeta primers. Sequenced by immunoSEQ multiplex PCR; TCRdb stores in-frame clones only, minus some. The repertoire shows 130,000 or so clones; the top ten hold about 2.1%. The receptor's source is a woman in her sixties or seventies in good health and CMV-seronegative. The sequencing input was PBMCs.

CDR3 coding DNA: TGTGCCAGTAGTATATTTAGCGGGGGCCGAAACTACGAGCAGTACTTC. It translates to CASSIFSGGRNYEQYF. V is TRBV19 and J is TRBJ2-5; 9 nucleotides line up with TRBD2. Gene TRBJ2-7 matches the end of the DNA better, so the J call may be wrong. The CDR3 spans 16 residues. Looked up from germline, CDR1 is LNHDA and CDR2 is SQIVND (reference sequence).